This TCR beta chain was identified in a study of T-cell memory formation after mild COVID-19. Study-wide points: The main location of contracting CD4+ clones was CM and EM, and that of contracting CD8+ clones was EMRA. Pre-infection memory harbored some responding clones, suggesting cross-reactive memory joined. A balance of CD4 and CD8 characterized clones contracting day 15 to 85, whereas later expanders leaned CD4+.

In this sample, this clonotype turned up a few times. Its antigen remains unknown. V lost 1 base to trimming and J lost 9 bases; unmatched junction nucleotides: 8. The CDR3 has 15 residues. TCRalpha and TCRbeta libraries used 5'RACE with constant-segment primers and UMIs. TCRdb used MiXCR to reprocess the 5' RACE reads, holding one entry per CDR3 protein. Here the sample spans over 350,000 distinct CDR3 sequences, around 24% being singletons. This receptor was taken from an adult woman who had mild COVID-19 (a few samples of this study predate the infection). Cell type and time point are not known. The genes are TRBV12-3 or TRBV12-4 and TRBJ2-1, with 8 bases lining up with TRBD2. The sequencing input was PBMCs or a T cell subset sorted from them (not recorded which). The DNA of the CDR3 is TGTGCCAGCAGTTTAGACGGGGGGGCCGGGAGTGAGCAGTTCTTC. Translation: CASSLDGGAGSEQFF.